A single sample gave rise to the 32 T cell receptor beta chains below, sequenced in a study of T cell clones after liver transplantation (dated by TCRdb to the late 2010s). Library method: the immunoSEQ multiplex PCR assay. The clones in this table, taken by TCRdb from immuneACCESS, are in-frame only. Not every clone is retained; where verified, under half of the shortfall comes from an unresolved V gene, and the cause of the rest is unknown. The sample table holds 99,000 or so clones, of which roughly four fifths were seen once. 0.85% to 1% of the sample is held by the ten biggest clonotypes. Interpreted using the paper, the time point label stands for: pre-transplant. The sequences come from CD4+ T cells from blood, collected before liver transplant. These receptors originate from a human donor who received a liver transplant.

The V and J genes are TRBV18 and TRBJ2-7; 9 bases map to TRBD1. Germline V gene lookup returns CDR1 KGHSH and CDR2 LQKENI. V lost 3 bases, J lost 1 base, and 1 base stayed unmatched. This CDR3 comprises 14 residues. The CDR3 DNA follows: TGTGCCAGCTCACCCGGGACAGGGTCCTACGAGCAGTACTTC. Translated: CASSPGTGSYEQYF.

This chain joins TRBV27 and TRBJ1-1; 9 positions match TRBD1. The V gene's germline CDR1 is MNHEY and CDR2 SMNVEV (reference sequence). The CDR3 runs to 13 residues. Trimming removed 5 bases from V and 7 bases from J; junction bases left unmatched: 5. The CDR3 sequence: CASSPRQGGEAFF. The DNA for the CDR3 is TGTGCCAGCAGTCCGCGACAGGGGGGTGAAGCTTTCTTT.

The chain has TRBV28 and TRBJ1-3, with a possible D match to TRBD1 (6 bases). V lost 7 bases and J 0 bases, leaving 16 bases between the germline ends. The CDR3 runs 16 residues. Germline V gene data show CDR1 as MDHEN and CDR2 as SYDVKM. The CDR3 coding sequence is TGTGCCAGCATCAACGGACAGTCCACCTCTGGAAACACCATATATTTT. It translates to CASINGQSTSGNTIYF.

V is TRBV9 and J is TRBJ2-2; 12 positions agree with TRBD2. Germline V gene data show CDR1 as SGDLS and CDR2 as YYNGEE. V shed 4 bases, J shed 7 bases, and the junction held 17 bases outside the gene matches. The CDR3 spans 19 residues. The CDR3 loop reads CASSPTLRLAGVGVGELFF. CDR3 coding DNA: TGTGCCAGCAGCCCGACCCTAAGACTAGCGGGAGTAGGGGTCGGGGAGCTGTTTTTT. Complete variable domain (other parts from reference TRBV9 and TRBJ2-2): DSGVTQTPKHLITATGQRVTLRCSPRSGDLSVYWYQQSLDQGLQFLIQYYNGEERAKGNILERFSAQQFPDLHSELNLSSLELGDSALYFCASSPTLRLAGVGVGELFFGEGSRLTVL.

This clone was seen only a few times. The chain links TRBV5-1 to TRBJ2-3; a weak D match, TRBD1 (6 bases). V was clipped by 0 bases and J by 2 bases, with 7 bases between them. This CDR3 contains 14 residues. The V gene's germline CDR1 is SGHRS and CDR2 YFSETQ. CDR3 DNA: TGCGCCAGCAGCTTGGGGGACACCACAGATACGCAGTATTTT. This gives the protein CASSLGDTTDTQYF.

The rearrangement uses TRBV18 and TRBJ2-7, with 7 bases lining up with TRBD1. Unmatched junction bases numbered 8, after V lost 3 bases and J lost 6 bases. The CDR3 totals 14 residues. Per the germline V gene, CDR1 is KGHSH and CDR2 is LQKENI. The CDR3 sequence: CASSPAGQVSEQYF. The CDR3 DNA is TGTGCCAGCTCACCTGCTGGACAGGTGAGCGAGCAGTACTTC. The full variable domain, in which reference TRBV18 and TRBJ2-7 provide the parts outside the CDR3, is NAGVMQNPRHLVRRRGQEARLRCSPMKGHSHVYWYRQLPEEGLKFMVYLQKENIIDESGMPKERFSAEFPKEGPSILRIQQVVRGDSAAYFCASSPAGQVSEQYFGPGTRLTVT.

This chain uses TRBV5-5 with TRBJ1-5; D not resolved. Germline CDR1 reads SGHKS; CDR2 reads YYEKEE (reference sequence). Trimming took 5 bases from V and 7 from J, leaving 10 bases between them. The CDR3 spans 12 residues. The CDR3 DNA sequence: TGTGCCAGCAGTACCTTAGGGCAGCCCCAGCATTTT. Amino acid sequence: CASSTLGQPQHF.

The V gene is TRBV29-1, the J gene TRBJ2-3, with TRBD1 matching over 8 bases. The V gene end was trimmed by 6 bases and the J gene end by 11 bases; junction bases not matched to a gene: 19. Germline CDR1 is SQVTM and CDR2 is ANQGSEA. This CDR3 has 15 amino acids. This chain's CDR3 is CSVRPGTGAPSEQYF. The CDR3 DNA reads as TGCAGCGTCCGACCCGGGACAGGAGCTCCTAGTGAGCAGTATTTT.

The rearrangement joins TRBV9 to TRBJ1-4, with D maybe TRBD1 (6 bases). The V end lost 0 bases, the J end lost 7 bases, and 16 bases lay between the germline ends. The CDR3 loop spans 16 amino acids. CDR1 SGDLS and CDR2 YYNGEE come from the germline V gene. The DNA for the CDR3 is TGTGCCAGCAGCGTAGATGAGGGGGGCCCAGGTGAAAAACTGTTTTTT. It codes for CASSVDEGGPGEKLFF.

As for this clone: Germline and junction disagree at one end, which may indicate a read error. V gene TRBV7-2 combines with J gene TRBJ2-1; D is unclear. From germline, CDR1 is SGHTA and CDR2 FQGNSA. This CDR3 contains 15 residues. CDR3 bases: TGTGCCAGCAGTTTAGACTGGGGCTCCTACAATGAGCAGTTCTTC. This sequence encodes CASSLDWGSYNEQFF.

The V gene is TRBV6-5, the J gene TRBJ2-3, with D possibly called TRBD1 or TRBD2 (5 bases each). This CDR3 is built from 12 residues. In germline, CDR1 is MNHEY, CDR2 SVGAGI. Trimming cost V 5 bases and J 10 bases, with 13 bases left between them. CDR3 bases: TGTGCCAGCAGTCAGGGTGGGCGGGCGCAGTATTTT. It yields the protein CASSQGGRAQYF.

J is TRBJ1-1 and V is TRBV6-1, with a tentative D call TRBD1 (5 bases). The CDR3 sequence is 14 residues long. The V gene lost 7 bases and the J gene lost 0 bases, with 12 bases spanning the gap. CDR1 and CDR2 from the germline V gene are MNHNS and SASEGT. The CDR3, as DNA: TGTGCCAGCACATACACAGGTATGAACACTGAAGCTTTCTTT. The encoded protein is CASTYTGMNTEAFF.

This clone was observed a single time. The rearrangement links TRBV27 to TRBJ1-4; weak D call: TRBD1 (5 bases). V dropped 5 bases and J dropped 9 bases, with 16 bases sitting between them. This CDR3 is built from 14 residues. Germline values: CDR1 MNHEY, CDR2 SMNVEV (reference sequence). CDR3 DNA sequence: TGTGCCAGCAGTCCCCTCGGGACGGAAAAAAAACTGTTTTTT. This translates into CASSPLGTEKKLFF.

The rearrangement links TRBV5-1 to TRBJ2-5; no clear D. The CDR3 length is 14 residues. V was pared by 6 bases and J by 2 bases, with 14 bases between. Per germline, CDR1 SGHRS and CDR2 YFSETQ. The CDR3 region has the DNA TGCGCCAGCAAGTCCTTGGGTGGGCAAGAGACCCAGTACTTC. Its translation: CASKSLGGQETQYF.

V is TRBV7-3 and J is TRBJ2-2; the match to TRBD2 covers 14 bases. Per the germline V gene, CDR1 is SGHTA and CDR2 is FQGTGA. After removal of 6 bases from V and 4 bases from J, the junction contained 4 bases not matched to a gene. CDR3 size: 16 residues. The CDR3 DNA follows: TGTGCCAGCAGGGACGGACTAGCGGGAGGCACCGGGGAGCTGTTTTTT. It specifies CASRDGLAGGTGELFF.

V usage is TRBV5-1 and J usage is TRBJ2-4; D tentatively fits TRBD1 or TRBD2 (5 bases each). The CDR3 totals 18 residues. Looked up from germline, CDR1 is SGHRS and CDR2 is YFSETQ. Trimming cost V 1 base and J 2 bases, with 19 bases left between them. In DNA, the CDR3 is TGCGCCAGCAGCTTGCAGGTTGAGGGGCCCCTATCCAAAAACATTCAGTACTTC. Its translation is CASSLQVEGPLSKNIQYF.

This clone was seen a single time. CDR3 coding DNA: TGTGCCAGCAGCTTAGCGTCCGCCTGGGTAAAAGCTTTCTTT. Its protein is CASSLASAWVKAFF. The rearrangement uses TRBV7-2 and TRBJ1-1; no clear D. Germline V lookup: CDR1 SGHTA, CDR2 FQGNSA. Trimming removed 0 bases from V and 9 bases from J, with 14 bases in between. This CDR3 spans 14 amino acids.

The rearrangement joins TRBV4-1 to TRBJ1-4, with D uncertain. In germline, CDR1 is MGHRA, CDR2 YSYEKL. V gave up 7 bases and J gave up 5 bases, with 20 bases separating them. This CDR3 is built from 16 residues. The CDR3 DNA reads TGCGCCAGCACCGAGGGATTACAGTACTCCAATGAAAAACTGTTTTTT. Protein: CASTEGLQYSNEKLFF.

The rearrangement joins TRBV18 to TRBJ2-7; D possibly corresponds to TRBD2 (7 bases). With 2 bases removed from V and 5 bases from J, the gap between germline ends came to 16 bases. The CDR3 consists of 15 residues. Per germline, CDR1 KGHSH and CDR2 LQKENI. The CDR3 loop is CASSPGGGRLNEQYF. Here the CDR3 DNA reads TGTGCCAGCTCACCAGGGGGGGGGCGCTTGAACGAGCAGTACTTC.

CDR3 protein: CATSRDIGAAEKLFF. CDR3 nucleotides: TGTGCCACCAGCAGAGATATCGGGGCCGCCGAAAAACTGTTTTTT. This chain uses TRBV15 with TRBJ1-4, with a possible D match to TRBD1 (5 bases). The length of the CDR3 is 15 residues. The V gene lost 0 bases and the J gene lost 8 bases, with 13 bases spanning the gap. Germline V gives CDR1 LNHNV, CDR2 YYDKDF (reference sequence).

The CDR3 loop reads CASSTHRSRGPQHF. In DNA form, the CDR3 reads TGTGCCAGCAGTACACACCGTTCAAGGGGGCCCCAGCATTTT. This chain joins TRBV6-5 and TRBJ1-5, with D perhaps matching TRBD1 (5 bases). Germline V lookup: CDR1 MNHEY, CDR2 SVGAGI. The CDR3 length is 14 residues. The ends were cut back, 5 bases at V and 9 bases at J, with 17 bases in the middle.

This chain uses TRBV7-2 with TRBJ2-1; 10 bases are a match to TRBD1. Germline CDR1 reads SGHTA; CDR2 reads FQGNSA. The junction had 6 bases not matched to a gene; V was cut back by 4 bases and J by 15 bases. This CDR3 has 12 residues. This CDR3 is CASSSRTGGVFF. DNA for the CDR3: TGTGCCAGCAGCTCGCGGACAGGGGGGGTGTTCTTC.

The chain is built from TRBV10-2 and TRBJ2-1; D unresolved. V lost 6 bases to trimming and J lost 0 bases, with 12 bases between them. The CDR3 consists of 15 residues. Germline V gives CDR1 WSHSY, CDR2 SAAADI. CDR3: CASRVGGGSYNEQFF. CDR3 bases: TGCGCCAGCAGGGTGGGTGGCGGCTCCTACAATGAGCAGTTCTTC.

The gene calls are TRBV6-6 and TRBJ1-5; D is undetermined. Per the germline V gene, CDR1 is MNHNY and CDR2 is SVGAGI (reference sequence). Trimming took off 4 bases at V and 8 bases at J, with 9 bases between the two ends. CDR3 size: 12 residues. The CDR3 spells CASSFPAEPQHF. The CDR3 DNA follows: TGTGCCAGCAGTTTCCCGGCGGAGCCCCAGCATTTT.

The CDR3 region has the DNA TGTGCCAGCAGGGACCGGATCCAGCAGTACTTC. It is translated as CASRDRIQQYF. The chain has TRBV6-5 and TRBJ2-7, with D hard to call. Trimming left V 6 bases short and J 8 bases short, with 11 bases between. Per the germline V gene, CDR1 is MNHEY and CDR2 is SVGAGI. This CDR3 has 11 amino acids.

The V and J genes are TRBV7-2 and TRBJ1-3; D is uncertain. The CDR3 runs 13 residues. Germline-derived CDR1 and CDR2 are SGHTA and FQGNSA. V gave up 5 bases and J gave up 0 bases, with 5 bases separating them. The CDR3 bases are TGTGCCAGCAGCCCGAACTCTGGAAACACCATATATTTT. Translation: CASSPNSGNTIYF.

V and J are TRBV2 and TRBJ1-5; possible D gene TRBD1, 5 bases. The V end was cut by 4 bases, the J end by 2 bases, with 12 bases between. CDR1 is SNHLY and CDR2 is FYNNEI in the germline V gene. This CDR3 is built from 15 residues. CDR3: CASSVGTAGNQPQHF. The CDR3 region has the DNA TGTGCCAGCAGTGTTGGGACTGCGGGCAATCAGCCCCAGCATTTT.

V and J are TRBV18 and TRBJ1-5; D is perhaps TRBD1 (6 bases). This CDR3 is 17 amino acids long. The V gene's germline CDR1 is KGHSH and CDR2 LQKENI. Trimming left V 3 bases short and J 0 bases short, with 15 bases between. The CDR3 reads CASSPPGQPNSNQPQHF. In nucleotides, the CDR3 is TGTGCCAGCTCACCCCCGGGACAACCAAATAGCAATCAGCCCCAGCATTTT.

The chain couples TRBV9 to TRBJ2-3; perhaps TRBD2 as D (6 bases). Germline values: CDR1 SGDLS, CDR2 YYNGEE. Trimming pared 3 bases from V and 0 bases from J, leaving 14 bases between. This CDR3 region has 16 residues. The CDR3 loop is CASSGQGGASTDTQYF. The DNA of the CDR3 is TGTGCCAGCAGCGGGCAAGGCGGGGCCAGCACAGATACGCAGTATTTT.

This sequence joins TRBV5-1 and TRBJ2-2, with 7 bases aligning to TRBD1. V shed 4 bases, J shed 6 bases, and the junction held 12 bases outside the gene matches. CDR3 length: 16 residues. Germline-derived CDR1 and CDR2 are SGHRS and YFSETQ. The CDR3: CASSRQGGEVAGELFF. The CDR3 DNA follows: TGCGCCAGCAGCCGACAGGGTGGGGAAGTGGCCGGGGAGCTGTTTTTT.

This sequence joins TRBV5-8 and TRBJ2-1; D may correspond to TRBD1 or TRBD2 (5 bases each). This CDR3 is 14 amino acids long. Trimming pared 1 base from V and 4 bases from J, leaving 9 bases between. Germline V gives CDR1 SGHTS, CDR2 YDEGEE. The CDR3 spells CASSLRGEYNEQFF. In DNA, the CDR3 is TGTGCCAGCAGCTTGAGAGGGGAGTACAATGAGCAGTTCTTC.

The rearrangement joins TRBV28 to TRBJ2-7; D is uncertain. The germline CDR1 and CDR2 sequences are MDHEN and SYDVKM. The CDR3 extends over 11 amino acids. V lost 6 bases and J 3 bases, leaving 6 bases between the germline ends. The CDR3 region is CASRVNYEQYF. The CDR3 bases are TGTGCCAGCAGGGTAAACTACGAGCAGTACTTC.